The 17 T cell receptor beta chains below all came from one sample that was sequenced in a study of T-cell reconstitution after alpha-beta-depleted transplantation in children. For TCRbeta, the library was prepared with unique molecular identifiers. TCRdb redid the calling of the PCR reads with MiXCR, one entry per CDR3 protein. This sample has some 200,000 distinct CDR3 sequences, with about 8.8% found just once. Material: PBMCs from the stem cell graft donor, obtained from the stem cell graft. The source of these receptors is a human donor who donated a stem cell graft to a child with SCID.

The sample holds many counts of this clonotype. The CDR3: CAISESRGELFF. For the CDR3, the DNA is TGTGCCATCAGTGAGTCCCGCGGGGAGCTGTTTTTT. The rearrangement links TRBV10-3 to TRBJ2-2, with D uncertain. V lost 0 bases to trimming and J lost 7 bases, with 3 bases between them. The CDR3 extends over 12 amino acids. Germline V gene sequence: CDR1 ENHRY, CDR2 SYGVKD.

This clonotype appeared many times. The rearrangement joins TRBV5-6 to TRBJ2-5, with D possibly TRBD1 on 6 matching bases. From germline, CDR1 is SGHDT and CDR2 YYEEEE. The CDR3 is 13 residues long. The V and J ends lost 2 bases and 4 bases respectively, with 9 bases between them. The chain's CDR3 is CASSFPQGETQYF. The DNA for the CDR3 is TGTGCCAGCAGCTTCCCACAGGGAGAGACCCAGTACTTC.

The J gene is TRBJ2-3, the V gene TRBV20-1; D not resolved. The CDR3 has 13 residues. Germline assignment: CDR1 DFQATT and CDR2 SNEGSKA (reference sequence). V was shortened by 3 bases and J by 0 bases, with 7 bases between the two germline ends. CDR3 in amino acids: CSASVLSTDTQYF. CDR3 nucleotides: TGCAGTGCTAGTGTGCTGAGCACAGATACGCAGTATTTT.

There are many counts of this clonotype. CDR3 region: CASSFTGDTEAFF. CDR3 DNA: TGTGCCAGCAGCTTCACAGGGGATACTGAAGCTTTCTTT. The J gene is TRBJ1-1, the V gene TRBV9; 7 nucleotides agree with TRBD1. The germline CDR1 and CDR2 sequences are SGDLS and YYNGEE. The J segment lost 5 bases and the V segment lost 4 bases, leaving 5 bases of the junction unmatched. The CDR3 extends over 13 amino acids.

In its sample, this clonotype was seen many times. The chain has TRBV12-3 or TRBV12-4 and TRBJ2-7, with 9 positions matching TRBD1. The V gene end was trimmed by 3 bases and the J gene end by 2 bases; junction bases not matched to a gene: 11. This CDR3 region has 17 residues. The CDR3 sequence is CASSFMGQGLLAYEQYF. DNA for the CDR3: TGTGCCAGCAGTTTCATGGGACAGGGCCTCTTAGCCTACGAGCAGTACTTC.

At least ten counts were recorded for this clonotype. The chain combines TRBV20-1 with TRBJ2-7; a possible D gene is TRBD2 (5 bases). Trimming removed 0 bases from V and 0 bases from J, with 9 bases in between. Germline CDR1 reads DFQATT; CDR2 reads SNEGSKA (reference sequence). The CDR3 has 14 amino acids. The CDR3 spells CSAREPGSSYEQYF. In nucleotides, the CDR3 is TGCAGTGCTAGAGAACCGGGAAGCTCCTACGAGCAGTACTTC.

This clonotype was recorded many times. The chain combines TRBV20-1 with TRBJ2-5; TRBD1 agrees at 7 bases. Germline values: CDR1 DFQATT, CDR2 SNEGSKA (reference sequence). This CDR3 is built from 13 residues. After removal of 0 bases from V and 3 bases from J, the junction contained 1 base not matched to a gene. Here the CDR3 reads CSAREQGKETQYF. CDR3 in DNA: TGCAGTGCTAGAGAACAGGGGAAAGAGACCCAGTACTTC.

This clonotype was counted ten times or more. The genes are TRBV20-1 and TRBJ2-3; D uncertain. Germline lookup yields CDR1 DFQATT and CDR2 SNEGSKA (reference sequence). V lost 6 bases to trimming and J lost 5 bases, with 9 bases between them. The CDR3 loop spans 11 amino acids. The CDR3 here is CSARKRDTQYF. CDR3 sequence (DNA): TGCAGTGCGAGAAAGAGAGATACGCAGTATTTT.

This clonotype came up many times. CDR3 loop: CASSLGQIPSYEQYF. CDR3 in DNA: TGTGCCAGCAGCCTGGGACAGATTCCCTCCTACGAGCAGTACTTC. This chain links TRBV7-2 with TRBJ2-7; 7 bases are a match to TRBD1. The germline V gene encodes CDR1 SGHTA and CDR2 FQGNSA. The CDR3 is 15 amino acids. V was pared by 5 bases and J by 0 bases, with 7 bases of the junction left unmatched.

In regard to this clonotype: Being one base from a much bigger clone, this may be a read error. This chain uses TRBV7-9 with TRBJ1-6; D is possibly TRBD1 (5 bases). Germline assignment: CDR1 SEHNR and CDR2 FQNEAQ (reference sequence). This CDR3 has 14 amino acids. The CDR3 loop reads CAGSLGQGPFPLHF. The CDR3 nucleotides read TGTGCCGGCAGCTTGGGGCAGGGCCCTTTTCCCCTCCACTTT. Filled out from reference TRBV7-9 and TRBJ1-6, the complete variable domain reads DTGVSQNPRHKITKRGQNVTFRCDPISEHNRLYWYRQTLGQGPEFLTYFQNEAQLEKSRLLSDRFSAERPKGSFSTLEIQRTEQGDSAMYLCAGSLGQGPFPLHFGNGTRLTVT.

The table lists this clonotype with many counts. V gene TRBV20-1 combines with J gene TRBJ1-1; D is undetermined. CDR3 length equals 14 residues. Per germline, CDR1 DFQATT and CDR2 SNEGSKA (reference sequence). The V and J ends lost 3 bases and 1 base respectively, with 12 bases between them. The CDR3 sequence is CSASRPGSNTEAFF. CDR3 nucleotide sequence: TGCAGTGCTAGCAGGCCGGGCTCGAACACTGAAGCTTTCTTT.

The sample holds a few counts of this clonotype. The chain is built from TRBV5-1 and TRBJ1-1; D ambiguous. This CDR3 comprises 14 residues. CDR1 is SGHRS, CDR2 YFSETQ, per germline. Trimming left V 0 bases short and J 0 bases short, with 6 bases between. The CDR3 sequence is CASSLEPMNTEAFF. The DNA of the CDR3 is TGCGCCAGCAGCTTGGAGCCTATGAACACTGAAGCTTTCTTT.

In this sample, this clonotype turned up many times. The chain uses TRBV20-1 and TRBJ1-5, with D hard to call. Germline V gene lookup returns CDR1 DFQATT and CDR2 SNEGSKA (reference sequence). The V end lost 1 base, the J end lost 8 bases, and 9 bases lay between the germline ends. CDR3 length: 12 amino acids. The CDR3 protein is CSARGTKEPQHF. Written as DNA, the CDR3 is TGCAGTGCTAGAGGGACCAAAGAGCCCCAGCATTTT.

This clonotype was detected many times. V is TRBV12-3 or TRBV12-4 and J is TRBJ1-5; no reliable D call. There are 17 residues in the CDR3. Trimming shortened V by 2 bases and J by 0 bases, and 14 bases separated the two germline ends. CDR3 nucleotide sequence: TGTGCCAGCAGTTTAAAGGGAACGGGCTTTAGCAATCAGCCCCAGCATTTT. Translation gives CASSLKGTGFSNQPQHF.

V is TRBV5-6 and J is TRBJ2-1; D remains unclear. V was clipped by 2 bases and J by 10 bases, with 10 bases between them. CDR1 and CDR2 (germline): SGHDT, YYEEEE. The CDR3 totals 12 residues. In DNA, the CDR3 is TGTGCCAGCAGCTTCGCCCCTAAGGAGCAGTTCTTC. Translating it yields CASSFAPKEQFF. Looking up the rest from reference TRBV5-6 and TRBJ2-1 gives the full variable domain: DAGVTQSPTHLIKTRGQQVTLRCSPKSGHDTVSWYQQALGQGPQFIFQYYEEEERQRGNFPDRFSGHQFPNYSSELNVNALLLGDSALYLCASSFAPKEQFFGPGTRLTVL.

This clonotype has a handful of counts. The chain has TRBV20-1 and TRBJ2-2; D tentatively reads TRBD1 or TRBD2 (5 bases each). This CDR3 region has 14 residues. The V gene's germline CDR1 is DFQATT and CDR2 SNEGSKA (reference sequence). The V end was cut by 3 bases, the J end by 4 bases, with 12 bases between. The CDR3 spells CSASPTGGTGELFF. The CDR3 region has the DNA TGCAGTGCTAGTCCCACTGGGGGCACCGGGGAGCTGTTTTTT.

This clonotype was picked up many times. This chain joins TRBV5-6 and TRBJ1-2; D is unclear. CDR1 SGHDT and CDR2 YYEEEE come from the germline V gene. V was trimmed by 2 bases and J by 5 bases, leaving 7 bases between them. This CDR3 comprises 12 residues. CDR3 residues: CASSLGPYGYTF. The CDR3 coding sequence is TGTGCCAGCAGCTTAGGCCCGTATGGCTACACCTTC.